This T cell receptor beta chain was retrieved from a study of neurological immune-mediated disorders. Whole-study results and caveats: It was HTLV-1-associated myelopathy that showed the most TCR clonal expansion, while multiple sclerosis showed the least, falling below healthy controls. Expanded clones shared no identical CDR3 amino acid sequences across subjects, which suggested private TCR-beta repertoires in all groups.

5'RACE employing 10-nucleotide random UMIs yielded the cDNA. In TCRdb, the 5' RACE reads were re-called with MiXCR into one record per CDR3 protein. The sample includes 30,000 to 45,000 distinct CDR3 sequences, 4.8% of them seen just once. CDR1 MNHEY and CDR2 SVGAGI come from the germline V gene. The CDR3 runs to 14 residues. V was cut by 6 bases and J by 2 bases, with 11 bases left in between. The sample holds many counts of this clonotype. Antigen: not known. CD4+ or CD8+ T cells, about a million per library, were used for sorted libraries. The V and J genes are TRBV6-5 and TRBJ1-5; D is ambiguous. Sequencing was performed on CD4+ T cells from blood. The sequence was obtained from a man aged 18 to 29 in good health. The CDR3 is CASRDSQGNQPQHF. CDR3 in DNA: TGTGCCAGCAGGGATTCACAAGGCAATCAGCCCCAGCATTTT.